Sequencing of this T cell receptor (beta chain) was carried out in a study of early T cells in non-severe SARS-CoV-2 infection. Researchers tagged individual cDNA molecules with unique molecular identifiers. TCRdb used MiXCR to reprocess the 5' RACE reads, holding one entry per CDR3 protein. The table has roughly 99,000 distinct CDR3 sequences, approximately 12% seen once. Germline V gives CDR1 SGHRS, CDR2 YFSETQ. V was cut by 5 bases and J by 2 bases, with 11 bases left in between. CDR3 length equals 14 residues. Only a few counts were recorded for this clonotype. The receptor comes from an adult who was a healthcare worker with PCR-confirmed SARS-CoV-2 infection or an uninfected control (not recorded which). This specimen consisted of whole blood, obtained at baseline. The chain employs TRBV5-1 and TRBJ1-3, with D maybe TRBD1 (5 bases). The CDR3 reads CASRYRDPGNTIYF. The CDR3 DNA reads as TGCGCCAGCAGATACCGGGACCCTGGAAACACCATATATTTT. Complete variable domain (other parts from reference TRBV5-1 and TRBJ1-3): KAGVTQTPRYLIKTRGQQVTLSCSPISGHRSVSWYQQTPGQGLQFLFEYFSETQRNKGNFPGRFSGRQFSNSRSEMNVSTLELGDSALYLCASRYRDPGNTIYFGEGSWLTVV.